The TCR beta chain under discussion was sequenced for a study of PD-1 blockade in classical Hodgkin lymphoma. Time point: cycle 4 day 1 (C4D1), after five to seven weeks of nivolumab. Each and every patient relapsed after autologous stem cell transplantation, and patients got differing brentuximab vedotin exposure. Negative magnetic selection isolated CD4+ T cells from thawed PBMCs. There are 12 residues in the CDR3. The germline CDR1 and CDR2 sequences are SQVTM and ANQGSEA. Points from the study as a whole: CD4+ but not CD8+ TCR diversity rose significantly by C4D1.

The assay was immunoSEQ multiplex PCR, and TCRdb's table has in-frame clones only and misses some. Here the sample spans fewer than 35,000 clones, around 84% being singletons. With regard to this clone: Antigen unknown.

V and J are TRBV29-1 and TRBJ1-2; maybe TRBD1 (5 bases). The sequencing used CD4+ T cells from blood, collected before the fourth cycle of nivolumab. The receptor was derived from a human donor with classical Hodgkin lymphoma. The CDR3 sequence: CSETQGDYGYTF. Here the CDR3 DNA reads TGCAGTGAAACCCAGGGTGACTATGGCTACACCTTC.